This T cell receptor (beta chain) was observed in a study of blood T cells in healthy people across ages (dated by TCRdb to between 2014 and 2016). General notes on the study: In model experiments, template switching captured about one uniquely barcoded TCR beta cDNA molecule for every two T cells. To track age-related changes in TCR beta repertoire diversity, the study relied on deep sequencing normalized with unique cDNA molecular identifiers. Four age groups were formed from the donors: young (average 16 years), middle-aged (just under 40), aged (about 68) and long-lived (approximately 78). To avoid experimental bias, donors of different ages were randomly spread across the sequencing lanes. For two donors (one aged 18 to 30 and one aged 80 or older), the study analyzed two additional independent replicas of 1 million unique cDNA reads from the same blood draw. The research as a whole found: The CMV infection status of donors was not known, potentially confounding age-related changes in expanded clonotypes. As age increased, observed TCR beta diversity per million T cells dropped in a roughly linear way, and a significant reduction was already evident by age about 40. Conclusive comparison of naive and antigen-experienced compartments was prevented by the profiling of bulk unsorted PBMCs. Total diversity estimates from one million sequenced T cells were considered lower bounds and underestimates. Compared with the aged group, more naive CD4+ T cells, fewer expanded clones and increased TCR diversity were shown by the long-lived group, suggesting age selection. There was a strong correlation between observed TCR beta diversity and the percentage of naive T cells measured by flow cytometry.

The library was prepared using 5' RACE. The instrument given in TCRdb is Illumina HiSeq 2500. A second roughly 6 to 12 cycle PCR used a sample-barcoded 5' primer and a J-beta primer mix. A unique molecular identifier was introduced onto each TCR beta cDNA molecule by a template-switch 5' adaptor carrying 12 random nucleotides. Each sample yielded at least 2.5 million CDR3-containing paired-end reads. The Mint cDNA synthesis kit, primed by a TRBC-specific oligonucleotide, was used to synthesize first-strand cDNA from all RNA. Following uracil-DNA glycosylase treatment, a first 18-cycle PCR with universal primers M1SS and BC2_uni_R was performed on all cDNA. The original methods were these. For normalization, 1 million high-quality reads, each with a distinct molecular identifier, were randomly selected from each sample. Instead of being binned into consensus sequences, reads with shared molecular identifiers were discarded. CDR3 identification, clonotype clustering and error correction used MiTCR with a Q25 quality threshold and the strictest error-elimination algorithm. A nonparametric unseen species model with Euler transformation was used to estimate lower-bound total TCR beta diversity. TCRdb applied fastp at Q25 and MiXCR to the public reads, then kept only in-frame beta chains. Records with the same CDR3 protein are collapsed into one entry carrying the most frequent genes and DNA. TCRdb, not the authors, supplied the V and J calls. Across this sample there are about 1,000,000 distinct CDR3 sequences, with roughly 45% seen only once. The ten largest make up around 18% of the sample.

V is shortened by 4 bases, J by 0 bases, and the region joining them spans 10 bases. As encoded in the germline V gene, CDR1 is SQVTM while CDR2 is ANQGSEA. The CDR3 goes from the cysteine to the phenylalanine over 14 residues. Of the read, only the CDR3 DNA is kept; its 42 bases are in frame from base 1. Remarks on this clonotype: Its recognized antigen is unknown. No much larger clonotype is one base removed from it; base qualities were not supplied.

The donors were some 36 Caucasian individuals from Russia, aged roughly 6 to 90 years, who were systemically healthy. Approximately 9 milliliters of peripheral blood were collected from each donor into EDTA-treated Vacutainer tubes. Ficoll-Paque density-gradient centrifugation was used to isolate PBMCs, with at least 6.5 million per sample. Total RNA, at least 5.5 micrograms per sample, was extracted from PBMCs with Trizol reagent. Naive CD45RAhigh/CD27high T cell percentages were measured by flow cytometry on a PBMC aliquot from every donor. This TCR came from a woman aged 55-69 years in good health. Recombination connected TRBV29-1 to TRBJ2-1; possibly the D gene is TRBD2, per 5 matching bases. The sequenced sample was blood. The CDR3 region has the sequence CSVVTGFSYNEQFF. The nucleotides read TGCAGCGTTGTGACGGGGTTCTCCTACAATGAGCAGTTCTTC.